This T cell receptor (beta chain) was recorded in a study of blood T cell repertoires in COVID-19. From germline, CDR1 is SNHLY and CDR2 FYNNEI. The CDR3 loop spans 12 amino acids. The V gene lost 7 bases and the J gene lost 2 bases, with 7 bases spanning the gap. Repertoires were generated with immunoSEQ multiplex PCR, while TCRdb's copy carries only in-frame clones and drops some. Of fewer than 200,000 clones listed, approximately 81% are singletons. This rearrangement joins TRBV2 to TRBJ2-3; D unclear. The source is a human donor with acute or convalescent COVID-19. The donor label of this sample is uncertain. The sequenced material came from peripheral blood. The DNA for the CDR3 is TGTGCCAGCACGCAGGCCACAGATACGCAGTATTTT. Amino acid sequence: CASTQATDTQYF.